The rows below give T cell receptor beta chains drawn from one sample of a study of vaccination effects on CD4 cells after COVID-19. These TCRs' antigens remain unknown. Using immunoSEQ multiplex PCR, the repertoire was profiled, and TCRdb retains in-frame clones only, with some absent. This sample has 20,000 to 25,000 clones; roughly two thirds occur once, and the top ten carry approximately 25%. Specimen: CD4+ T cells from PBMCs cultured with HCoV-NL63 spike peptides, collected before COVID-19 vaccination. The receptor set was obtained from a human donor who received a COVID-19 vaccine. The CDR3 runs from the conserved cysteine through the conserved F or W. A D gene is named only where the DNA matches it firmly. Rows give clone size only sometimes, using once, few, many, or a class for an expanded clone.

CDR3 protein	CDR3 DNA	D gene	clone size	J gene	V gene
CASSPGTVYSPLHF	TGTGCCAGCTCACCAGGGACAGTCTATTCACCCCTCCACTTT	TRBD1	NA	TRBJ1-6	TRBV18
CARDRGQETQYF	TGTGCCAGGGACAGGGGACAAGAGACCCAGTACTTC	TRBD1	NA	TRBJ2-5	TRBV3-1/TRBV3-2
CASSLDSGSPDTQYF	TGTGCCAGCAGCTTAGATAGCGGGAGCCCAGATACGCAGTATTTT	TRBD2	NA	TRBJ2-3	TRBV7-2
CASSPTPAQPQHF	TGTGCCAGCAGCCCCACCCCGGCTCAGCCCCAGCATTTT	NA	NA	TRBJ1-5	TRBV28
CASSLGGGQPQHF	TGTGCCAGCAGCTTAGGGGGGGGTCAGCCCCAGCATTTT	NA	once	TRBJ1-5	TRBV7-8
CASTRGRKDTEAFF	TGCGCCAGCACCAGGGGGCGCAAGGACACTGAAGCTTTCTTT	TRBD1	once	TRBJ1-1	TRBV10-2
CASSRDRGRSQPQHF	TGTGCCAGCAGCAGGGACAGGGGGCGGTCACAGCCCCAGCATTTT	TRBD1	NA	TRBJ1-5	TRBV5-4
CASSLQGLDTQYF	TGTGCCAGCAGCTTACAGGGGTTGGATACGCAGTATTTT	NA	NA	TRBJ2-3	TRBV13
CASRNLGDSPLHF	TGTGCCAGCAGGAACCTAGGGGATTCACCCCTCCACTTT	NA	once	TRBJ1-6	TRBV11-2
CSVGFYYREIGYTF	TGCAGCGTCGGTTTCTATTACAGGGAGATAGGCTACACCTTC	NA	few	TRBJ1-2	TRBV29-1
CASSLLLAGKETQYF	TGTGCCAGCAGCTTATTACTAGCGGGAAAAGAGACCCAGTACTTC	TRBD2	NA	TRBJ2-5	TRBV7-9
CASSLGSTGNNSPLHF	TGTGCCAGCAGCTTAGGGTCCACAGGGAATAATTCACCCCTCCACTTT	NA	few	TRBJ1-6	TRBV5-4
CASSYSNSPLHF	TGTGCCAGCAGTTACTCGAATTCACCCCTCCACTTT	NA	NA	TRBJ1-6	TRBV6-5
CASSSPTGQPYEQYF	TGTGCCAGCAGCTCACCGACAGGTCAACCCTACGAGCAGTACTTC	NA	NA	TRBJ2-7	TRBV7-6
CAWSVGQTPNQPQHF	TGTGCCTGGAGTGTGGGACAGACGCCTAATCAGCCCCAGCATTTT	TRBD1	NA	TRBJ1-5	TRBV30
CATSDVQGSTDTQYF	TGTGCCACCAGTGACGTTCAGGGGAGCACAGATACGCAGTATTTT	NA	once	TRBJ2-3	TRBV24-1
CASSTRFNTEAFF	TGTGCCAGTAGTACCAGGTTCAACACTGAAGCTTTCTTT	NA	NA	TRBJ1-1	TRBV19
CASGWGRGGGGEQFF	TGTGCTAGTGGTTGGGGGCGCGGCGGGGGTGGTGAGCAGTTCTTC	NA	NA	TRBJ2-1	TRBV12-5
CASSRQGPDTQYF	TGTGCCAGTAGTAGACAGGGCCCAGATACGCAGTATTTT	TRBD1	NA	TRBJ2-3	TRBV19
CASSISVRDSGYSPLHF	TGTGCCAGTAGTATAAGTGTCCGGGACAGCGGTTATTCACCCCTCCACTTT	TRBD1	few	TRBJ1-6	TRBV19